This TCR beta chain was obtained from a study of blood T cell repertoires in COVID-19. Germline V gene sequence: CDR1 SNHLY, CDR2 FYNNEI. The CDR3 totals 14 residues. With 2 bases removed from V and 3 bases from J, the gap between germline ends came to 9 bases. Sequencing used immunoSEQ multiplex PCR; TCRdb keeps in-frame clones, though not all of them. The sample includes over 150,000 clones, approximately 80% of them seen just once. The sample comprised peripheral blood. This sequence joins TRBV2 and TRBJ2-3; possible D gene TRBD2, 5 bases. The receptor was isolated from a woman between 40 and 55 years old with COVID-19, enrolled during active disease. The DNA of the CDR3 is TGTGCCAGCAGTGAATATGCGGGTACAGATACGCAGTATTTT. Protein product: CASSEYAGTDTQYF.